These 27 T cell receptor beta chains share one sample of origin, sequenced in a study. In TCRdb, the 5' RACE reads were re-called with MiXCR into one record per CDR3 protein. The sample has about 40,000 distinct CDR3 sequences; 15% to 20% are singletons. The sequencing sample was made of naive CD4+ T cells sorted from a lymph node. The subset denotes: naive CD4+ T cells, CD4+CD45RA+CD25-. These receptors originate from a female donor with breast cancer.

Only a few counts were recorded for this clonotype. V gene TRBV6-5 combines with J gene TRBJ1-4; TRBD1 matches 9 bases. Trimming removed 2 bases from V and 3 bases from J; junction bases left unmatched: 7. The CDR3 is 17 amino acids. Germline CDR1 is MNHEY and CDR2 is SVGAGI. This chain's CDR3 is CASSYDATGGANEKLFF. The CDR3 coding sequence is TGTGCCAGCAGTTACGACGCGACAGGGGGAGCTAATGAAAAACTGTTTTTT.

At least ten counts were recorded for this clonotype. This sequence joins TRBV29-1 and TRBJ2-7, with D perhaps TRBD1 (6 bases). Per the germline V gene, CDR1 is SQVTM and CDR2 is ANQGSEA. Trimming took off 7 bases at V and 3 bases at J, with 16 bases between the two ends. The CDR3 totals 13 residues. CDR3 sequence: CSAKTGTNYEQYF. The DNA of the CDR3 is TGCAGCGCTAAGACAGGAACGAACTACGAGCAGTACTTC.

V gene TRBV12-3 or TRBV12-4 combines with J gene TRBJ2-5; 7 positions agree with TRBD1. This CDR3 is 13 amino acids long. With V trimmed by 6 bases and J by 4 bases, 5 bases remained unmatched. CDR3 region: CASSRQGPETQYF. In DNA, the CDR3 is TGTGCCAGCAGCAGACAGGGACCAGAGACCCAGTACTTC.

Points on this clonotype: The junction departs from the called germline gene at one end, perhaps through a read error. V and J are TRBV25-1 and TRBJ1-5, with unresolved D. CDR3 length: 13 amino acids. CDR1 MGHDK and CDR2 SYGVNS come from the germline V gene. CDR3 in amino acids: CANSEWGAQPQHF. The CDR3 bases are TGTGCCAACAGTGAATGGGGTGCACAGCCCCAGCATTTT.

This sequence joins TRBV7-8 and TRBJ2-1; TRBD2 matches at 8 bases. Germline CDR1 is SGHVS and CDR2 is FQNEAQ. This CDR3 has 17 amino acids. V dropped 1 base and J dropped 8; count of bases not matched to a gene: 13. As DNA, the CDR3 is TGTGCCAGCAGCTTAGTTTCCGGGACTAGGGGTGTTGATGAGCAGTTCTTC. Residues: CASSLVSGTRGVDEQFF.

This clonotype was observed a few times. The V gene is TRBV5-1, the J gene TRBJ2-3; D remains unclear. The CDR3 runs 13 residues. V was clipped by 3 bases and J by 6 bases, with 11 bases between them. Germline V gene sequence: CDR1 SGHRS, CDR2 YFSETQ. DNA of the CDR3: TGCGCCAGCAGCTCCCCAATTCAGGATACGCAGTATTTT. Translating it yields CASSSPIQDTQYF.

The chain carries TRBV7-9 and TRBJ2-7; D call uncertain. Germline assignment: CDR1 SEHNR and CDR2 FQNEAQ (reference sequence). The V end lost 6 bases, the J end lost 6 bases, and 12 bases lay between the germline ends. The CDR3 runs 12 residues. The CDR3 reads CASSLSGVEQYF. For the CDR3, the DNA is TGTGCCAGCAGTTTGTCTGGGGTCGAGCAGTACTTC.

This clonotype was found many times. The rearrangement joins TRBV5-1 to TRBJ2-5; D possibly uses TRBD1 or TRBD2 (5 bases each). This CDR3 comprises 14 residues. The V and J ends lost 3 bases and 1 base respectively, with 10 bases between them. Germline V lookup: CDR1 SGHRS, CDR2 YFSETQ. The CDR3 DNA is TGCGCCAGCAGCTCTGGGACCGCCCAAGAGACCCAGTACTTC. It yields the protein CASSSGTAQETQYF.

This clonotype was counted ten times or more. V is TRBV6-5 and J is TRBJ2-1, with 8 bases fitting TRBD1. Germline CDR1 and CDR2: MNHEY and SVGAGI. The CDR3 is 16 amino acids. V dropped 5 bases and J dropped 6; count of bases not matched to a gene: 12. The CDR3 spells CASSTDRDRRVNEQFF. The CDR3 nucleotides read TGTGCCAGCAGTACAGACCGGGACAGGCGGGTCAATGAGCAGTTCTTC.

V is TRBV25-1 and J is TRBJ2-5; 8 bases align to TRBD2. The CDR3 has 15 residues. The V gene's germline CDR1 is MGHDK and CDR2 SYGVNS. Unmatched junction bases numbered 13, after V lost 6 bases and J lost 7 bases. CDR3 loop: CASRTGSGSAGTQYF. CDR3 nucleotides: TGTGCCAGCAGAACGGGGAGCGGGAGTGCGGGGACCCAGTACTTC.

This clonotype was observed a few times. The J gene is TRBJ1-6, the V gene TRBV12-3 or TRBV12-4; 9 nucleotides align to TRBD1. J lost 10 bases, V lost 6 bases, and 7 bases had no gene match. CDR3 size: 14 residues. The CDR3 region is CASSFGQGRSPLHF. Written as DNA, the CDR3 is TGTGCCAGCAGCTTCGGACAGGGGCGGTCACCCCTCCACTTT.

This clonotype has only a few counts. The chain is built from TRBV11-1 and TRBJ2-1; the match to TRBD2 covers 7 bases. Germline CDR1 and CDR2: SGHAT and FQDESV (reference sequence). This CDR3 has 17 amino acids. J gave up 0 bases and V 3 bases, and 8 bases lay outside the gene matches. CDR3 DNA: TGTGCCAGCAGCTTTTCCCTAACGGGGGGCTCCTACAATGAGCAGTTCTTC. Its protein product is CASSFSLTGGSYNEQFF.

This clonotype has ten or more counts. The rearrangement links TRBV9 to TRBJ1-2; D not certain. V was pared by 1 base and J by 4 bases, with 8 bases between. Germline CDR1 and CDR2: SGDLS and YYNGEE. This CDR3 has 13 amino acids. This chain's CDR3 is CASSVSYSYGYTF. The CDR3 DNA is TGTGCCAGCAGCGTAAGTTACAGCTATGGCTACACCTTC. The entire variable domain, with the rest obtained from reference TRBV9 and TRBJ1-2, is as follows: DSGVTQTPKHLITATGQRVTLRCSPRSGDLSVYWYQQSLDQGLQFLIQYYNGEERAKGNILERFSAQQFPDLHSELNLSSLELGDSALYFCASSVSYSYGYTFGSGTRLTVV.

The V call is TRBV7-2, the J call TRBJ1-2, with D uncertain. This CDR3 spans 12 amino acids. With 1 base removed from V and 8 bases from J, the gap between germline ends came to 8 bases. Germline assignment: CDR1 SGHTA and CDR2 FQGNSA. As DNA, the CDR3 is TGTGCCAGCAGCTTAGGGTCCGGGGGCTACACCTTC. It translates to CASSLGSGGYTF.

This clonotype was observed a few times. The chain recombines TRBV7-9 with TRBJ2-1; D is possibly TRBD2 (5 bases). The V gene lost 5 bases and the J gene lost 9 bases, with 11 bases spanning the gap. CDR1 is SEHNR and CDR2 is FQNEAQ in the germline V gene (reference sequence). The CDR3 length is 12 residues. Here the CDR3 DNA reads TGTGCCAGCAGCCCACCTGAGGGTGAGCAGTTCTTC. It translates to CASSPPEGEQFF. The full variable domain, in which reference TRBV7-9 and TRBJ2-1 provide the parts outside the CDR3, is DTGVSQNPRHKITKRGQNVTFRCDPISEHNRLYWYRQTLGQGPEFLTYFQNEAQLEKSRLLSDRFSAERPKGSFSTLEIQRTEQGDSAMYLCASSPPEGEQFFGPGTRLTVL.

Many counts were recorded for this clonotype. J is TRBJ1-3 and V is TRBV6-1, with unresolved D. Germline V gene lookup returns CDR1 MNHNS and CDR2 SASEGT. V was pared by 4 bases and J by 1 base, with 8 bases between. The CDR3 has 14 amino acids. This CDR3 is CASSGYTSGNTIYF. CDR3 sequence (DNA): TGTGCCAGCAGTGGCTATACTTCTGGAAACACCATATATTTT.

V is TRBV6-1 and J is TRBJ1-2, with TRBD1 matching 7 bases. The V gene end was trimmed by 7 bases and the J gene end by 3 bases; junction bases not matched to a gene: 11. Germline CDR1 MNHNS, CDR2 SASEGT. This CDR3 is 15 amino acids long. The chain's CDR3 is CASTEGSGTDYGYTF. CDR3 coding DNA: TGTGCCAGCACCGAGGGATCTGGGACAGACTATGGCTACACCTTC.

This clonotype was detected only a few times. This chain connects TRBV12-3 or TRBV12-4 to TRBJ2-3, with D perhaps TRBD1 or TRBD2 (5 bases each). Trimming shortened V by 9 bases and J by 0 bases, and 16 bases separated the two germline ends. CDR3 length: 15 amino acids. The CDR3 DNA reads as TGTGCCAGTTACTTAACGGGGCGAAGCACAGATACGCAGTATTTT. Translation: CASYLTGRSTDTQYF.

The chain couples TRBV6-5 to TRBJ1-5; 9 nucleotides line up with TRBD1. The CDR3 contains 15 residues. With 0 bases clipped from V and 11 bases from J, the junction kept 8 bases outside the gene matches. Per germline, CDR1 MNHEY and CDR2 SVGAGI. The CDR3 DNA reads as TGTGCCAGCAGTTACTCGACAGGGGGACGAGGGGCCCAGCATTTT. Protein: CASSYSTGGRGAQHF.

This clonotype was counted ten times or more. The chain has TRBV4-1 and TRBJ1-1, with unresolved D. The ends were cut back, 0 bases at V and 9 bases at J, with 20 bases in the middle. CDR1 MGHRA and CDR2 YSYEKL come from the germline V gene. The length of the CDR3 is 16 residues. CDR3 loop: CASSQDVQVFRLKAFF. CDR3 sequence (DNA): TGCGCCAGCAGCCAAGATGTTCAAGTATTTCGATTGAAAGCTTTCTTT.

This clonotype showed up just a few times. J is TRBJ2-1 and V is TRBV29-1; D is undetermined. This CDR3 has 15 amino acids. CDR1 and CDR2 (germline): SQVTM, ANQGSEA. V was pared by 6 bases and J by 2 bases, with 17 bases between. CDR3 in amino acids: CSVPSHSKAYNEQFF. The CDR3 coding sequence is TGCAGCGTCCCCTCCCACAGTAAGGCCTACAATGAGCAGTTCTTC.

This chain connects TRBV7-2 to TRBJ1-1; 9 bases are shared with TRBD1. The CDR3 spans 14 residues. Germline V gene lookup returns CDR1 SGHTA and CDR2 FQGNSA. V dropped 6 bases and J dropped 3; count of bases not matched to a gene: 5. The CDR3 region is CASSYRGRDTEAFF. DNA of the CDR3: TGTGCCAGCAGTTACAGGGGGCGCGACACTGAAGCTTTCTTT.

This clonotype was observed at least ten times. The chain joins TRBV12-3 or TRBV12-4 to TRBJ2-7; D is possibly TRBD1 or TRBD2 (5 bases each). This CDR3 contains 12 residues. V lost 6 bases to trimming and J lost 9 bases, with 15 bases between them. The chain's CDR3 is CASRPRDEGQYF. The CDR3 region has the DNA TGTGCCAGCAGGCCCCGGGACGAGGGGCAGTACTTC.

The chain is built from TRBV29-1 and TRBJ2-1; D is unresolved. Germline assignment: CDR1 SQVTM and CDR2 ANQGSEA. The CDR3 consists of 13 residues. Trimming took 4 bases from V and 3 from J, leaving 10 bases between them. The DNA for the CDR3 is TGCAGCGTTGCCCAGGACGTCTACAATGAGCAGTTCTTC. Amino acids: CSVAQDVYNEQFF.

The gene calls are TRBV5-1 and TRBJ2-2; D gene ambiguous. Germline V gene data show CDR1 as SGHRS and CDR2 as YFSETQ. V was pared by 0 bases and J by 0 bases, with 9 bases between. CDR3 size: 16 residues. For the CDR3, the DNA is TGCGCCAGCAGCTTGGGCGGAACTACGAACACCGGGGAGCTGTTTTTT. This translates into CASSLGGTTNTGELFF. The full variable domain, in which reference TRBV5-1 and TRBJ2-2 provide the parts outside the CDR3, is KAGVTQTPRYLIKTRGQQVTLSCSPISGHRSVSWYQQTPGQGLQFLFEYFSETQRNKGNFPGRFSGRQFSNSRSEMNVSTLELGDSALYLCASSLGGTTNTGELFFGEGSRLTVL.

The chain recombines TRBV7-9 with TRBJ1-1; D not certain. V lost 1 base, J lost 5 bases, and 8 bases lay in between. This CDR3 has 13 amino acids. The germline V gene encodes CDR1 SEHNR and CDR2 FQNEAQ (reference sequence). The CDR3 nucleotides read TGTGCCAGCAGCTTAGAGGGCTCTACTGAAGCTTTCTTT. This translates into CASSLEGSTEAFF.

V and J are TRBV20-1 and TRBJ1-5; D ambiguous. The CDR3 runs 15 residues. V gave up 1 base and J gave up 2 bases, with 12 bases separating them. The germline gives CDR1 DFQATT, CDR2 SNEGSKA (reference sequence). This CDR3 reads CSARVRVAGNQPQHF. The CDR3 DNA reads as TGCAGTGCTAGAGTACGGGTGGCGGGCAATCAGCCCCAGCATTTT.